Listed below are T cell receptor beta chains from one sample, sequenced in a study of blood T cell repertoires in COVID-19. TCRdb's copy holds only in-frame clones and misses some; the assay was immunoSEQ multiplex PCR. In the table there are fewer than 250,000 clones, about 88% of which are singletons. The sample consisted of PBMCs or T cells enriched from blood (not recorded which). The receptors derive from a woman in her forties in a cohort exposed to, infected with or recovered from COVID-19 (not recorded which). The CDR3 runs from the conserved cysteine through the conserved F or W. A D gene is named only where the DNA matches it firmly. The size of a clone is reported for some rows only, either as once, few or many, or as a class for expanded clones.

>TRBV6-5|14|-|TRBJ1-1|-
TGTGCCAGCGATGAACAGGGAAGATGGACTGAAGCTTTCTTT
CASDEQGRWTEAFF
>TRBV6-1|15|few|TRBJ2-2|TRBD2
TGTGCCAGCAGTGAAGCTAGCGGGGGGGCCGGGGAGCTGTTTTTT
CASSEASGGAGELFF
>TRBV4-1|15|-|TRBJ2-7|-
TGCGCCAGCAGCCAATCCGGTCGGGGAACCTACGAGCAGTACTTC
CASSQSGRGTYEQYF
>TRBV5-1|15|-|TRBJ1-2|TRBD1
TGCGCCAGCAGCTTTTCGGGGACAGGGAACTATGGCTACACCTTC
CASSFSGTGNYGYTF
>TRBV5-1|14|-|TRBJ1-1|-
TGCGCCAGCAGCTTGGGTCAGGCGAACACTGAAGCTTTCTTT
CASSLGQANTEAFF
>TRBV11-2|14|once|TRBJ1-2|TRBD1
TGTGCCAGCAGCTTAGATGGACAGGGCTATGGCTACACCTTC
CASSLDGQGYGYTF
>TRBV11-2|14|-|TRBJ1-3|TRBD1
TGTGCCAGCAGCTTAGGGACAGGGAGGAACACCATATATTTT
CASSLGTGRNTIYF
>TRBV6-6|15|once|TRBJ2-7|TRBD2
TGTGCCAGTACGCCCGGGACTAGCGGCTCCTACGAGCAGTACTTC
CASTPGTSGSYEQYF
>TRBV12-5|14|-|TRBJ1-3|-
TGTGCTAGTGGTCCTATGGGGGCAGGAAACACCATATATTTT
CASGPMGAGNTIYF
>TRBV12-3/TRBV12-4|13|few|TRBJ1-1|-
TGTGCCAGCAGCCGACAGGCGAACACTGAAGCTTTCTTT
CASSRQANTEAFF
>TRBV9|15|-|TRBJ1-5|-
TGTGCCAGCAGCCCAGGCGGTGGGGGCACCGGGTCCCAGCATTTT
CASSPGGGGTGSQHF
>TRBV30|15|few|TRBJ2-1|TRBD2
TGTGCCTGGAGTGTTGGGACTAGCGGGGGCAATGAGCAGTTCTTC
CAWSVGTSGGNEQFF
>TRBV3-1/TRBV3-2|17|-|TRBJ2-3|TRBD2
TGTGCCAGCAGCCAATTTTCGGCGGGGGGGAACACAGATACGCAGTATTTT
CASSQFSAGGNTDTQYF
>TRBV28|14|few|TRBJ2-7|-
TGTGCCAGCAGTTATGTAAGACAGTCCTACGAGCAGTACTTC
CASSYVRQSYEQYF
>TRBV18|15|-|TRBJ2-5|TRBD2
TGTGCCAGCTCACCACTAGCGGGGGGGCAAGAGACCCAGTACTTC
CASSPLAGGQETQYF
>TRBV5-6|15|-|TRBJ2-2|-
TGTGCCAGCAGCTTGGGGGGCTACAGGGCAACGGAGCTGTTTTTT
CASSLGGYRATELFF
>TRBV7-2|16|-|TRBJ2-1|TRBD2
TGTGCCAGCAGCCTAGGAGCGGGAGAATCCTACAATGAGCAGTTCTTC
CASSLGAGESYNEQFF
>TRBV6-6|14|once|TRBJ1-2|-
TGTGCCAGCAATATCTTCAGGGAGGACTATGGCTACACCTTC
CASNIFREDYGYTF
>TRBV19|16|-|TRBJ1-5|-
TGTGCCAGTAGTCTAGGACAGATCAATAGCAATCAGCCCCAGCATTTT
CASSLGQINSNQPQHF
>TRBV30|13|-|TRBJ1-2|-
TGTGCCTGGAGCGGGGGGGCTTGGGATGGCTACACCTTC
CAWSGGAWDGYTF
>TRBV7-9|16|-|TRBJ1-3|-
TGTGCCAGCAGCTTAGAACGGGGAGGAACTGGAAACACCATATATTTT
CASSLERGGTGNTIYF
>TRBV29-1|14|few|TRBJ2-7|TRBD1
TGCAGCGTCATGGGACAGGGGTTAAACTACGAGCAGTACTTC
CSVMGQGLNYEQYF
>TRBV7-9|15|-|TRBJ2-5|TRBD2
TGTGCCAGCAGCTTAGTTCTAGCGGGAGTAGAGACCCAGTACTTC
CASSLVLAGVETQYF
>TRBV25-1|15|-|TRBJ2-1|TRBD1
TGTGCCAGCAGTGGGACAGGCCGCCCCGTCAATGAGCAGTTCTTC
CASSGTGRPVNEQFF
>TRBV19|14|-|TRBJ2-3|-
TGTGCCAGCTCCGATCGTAGAGGCACAGATACGCAGTATTTT
CASSDRRGTDTQYF
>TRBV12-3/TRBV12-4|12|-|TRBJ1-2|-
TGTGCCAGCAGTTCCAGTACCTATGGCTACACCTTC
CASSSSTYGYTF
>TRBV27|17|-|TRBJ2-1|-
TGTGCCAGCAGTTTGCGACTCTCTGGCCGGCGATACAATGAGCAGTTCTTC
CASSLRLSGRRYNEQFF
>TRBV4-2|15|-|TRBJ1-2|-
TGTGCCAGCAGCCTAGACTCCGGAGGGAGCTATGGCTACACCTTC
CASSLDSGGSYGYTF
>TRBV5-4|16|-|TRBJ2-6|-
TGTGCCAGCAGCTCCGGAACAGGTTTTGGGGCCAACGTCCTGACTTTC
CASSSGTGFGANVLTF